This T cell receptor beta chain was found in a study of immune characterization of retroperitoneal liposarcoma (dated by TCRdb to between 2018 and 2020). Measured from the cysteine to the phenylalanine, the CDR3 is 14 residues long. Only CDR3 DNA remains: 42 bases, in frame from the first base. Looking up the germline V gene yields CDR1 MNHNS and CDR2 SASEGT. A remark on this clonotype: Its antigen is unknown. No much larger clonotype is one base removed from it; base qualities were not supplied.

The library was generated by PCR. Sequencing relied on a NextSeq 500. TCRdb ran its own pipeline on the public reads, namely fastp trimming at Q25 and MiXCR clone calling, and kept in-frame beta chains. All rows with the same CDR3 protein become a single entry with the most common DNA and genes. Present in this sample are 7,000 to 8,500 distinct CDR3 sequences, under 50% of which were seen just once. The top ten clonotypes cover 15% of the sample. The sequence links TRBV6-1 to TRBJ2-5; tentative D gene TRBD2, with 7 bases matching. The end of the DNA fits TRBJ2-7 better, so the J call may be wrong. The clonotype comes from a male donor with retroperitoneal liposarcoma. Input material: tumor tissue. CDR3 reads: CASGSDGGPYEQYF. The DNA sequence reads TGTGCCAGCGGGTCGGACGGGGGGCCCTACGAGCAGTACTTC.